The clone carrying this T cell receptor (beta chain) has at least ten counts. Its antigen is still unknown. Treatment was busulfan-fludarabine conditioning, a marrow graft, and cyclophosphamide on days +3 and +4. These data are taken from a study of T cells after posttransplantation cyclophosphamide. Overall study results and limits: Later post-transplant blood repertoires were often dominated by donor CD8+ memory clones. After PTCy, TRB diversity resembled that of CNI/methotrexate controls. Skin or GI-infiltrating T cells shared few TRB sequences with blood.

Profiled with immunoSEQ multiplex PCR; TCRdb holds only in-frame clones, not every one. The sample contains roughly 13,000 clones, none of them singletons. The sample consisted of PBMCs, taken more than 1,000 days after allogeneic stem cell transplant with posttransplant cyclophosphamide. This TCR came from a female patient in her forties who received an allogeneic stem cell transplant from a related donor, was CMV-positive, and had no GVHD. Some T cells could come from the graft donor.

The CDR3 sequence is CSVGSQDAYPNYGYTF. The CDR3 nucleotides read TGCAGCGTCGGATCACAGGACGCGTATCCTAACTATGGCTACACCTTC. V gene TRBV29-1 combines with J gene TRBJ1-2, with D possibly TRBD1 on 5 matching bases. V was pared by 6 bases and J by 0 bases, with 20 bases between. This CDR3 spans 16 amino acids. Germline-derived CDR1 and CDR2 are SQVTM and ANQGSEA.